Following are 24 T cell receptor beta chains from one sample sequenced in a study of blood T cell repertoires in COVID-19. TCRdb keeps only in-frame clones here, not all; method: immunoSEQ multiplex PCR. The table includes some 140,000 clones, about 90% detected once. The sequenced sample consisted of peripheral blood. The origin of the receptors is a man aged 45 to 65 with acute or convalescent COVID-19.

The rearrangement joins TRBV5-1 to TRBJ1-2, with 8 bases identical to TRBD1. The CDR3 has 15 residues. V lost 4 bases and J lost 1; bases outside the gene matches: 6. Germline CDR1 reads SGHRS; CDR2 reads YFSETQ. The chain's CDR3 is CASSGQGGLNYGYTF. In DNA form, the CDR3 reads TGCGCCAGCAGCGGACAGGGAGGCCTTAACTATGGCTACACCTTC.

J is TRBJ2-2 and V is TRBV10-3; 9 positions match TRBD1. CDR1 is ENHRY and CDR2 is SYGVKD in the germline V gene. This CDR3 comprises 15 residues. V lost 6 bases to trimming and J lost 4 bases; unmatched junction nucleotides: 6. The CDR3 loop reads CAIRPGQGGTGELFF. The CDR3, as DNA: TGTGCCATCAGGCCGGGACAGGGTGGCACCGGGGAGCTGTTTTTT.

The J gene is TRBJ2-1, the V gene TRBV27, with 13 bases fitting TRBD2. V lost 3 bases and J lost 6; bases outside the gene matches: 8. This CDR3 comprises 17 residues. Germline V lookup: CDR1 MNHEY, CDR2 SMNVEV (reference sequence). CDR3 loop: CASSFRGLAGARNEQFF. The DNA for the CDR3 is TGTGCCAGCAGTTTCCGTGGACTAGCGGGAGCCCGCAATGAGCAGTTCTTC.

The chain is built from TRBV28 and TRBJ1-2; TRBD1 agrees at 7 bases. Unmatched junction bases numbered 3, after V lost 6 bases and J lost 5 bases. The germline gives CDR1 MDHEN, CDR2 SYDVKM. The CDR3 runs 12 residues. CDR3 coding DNA: TGTGCCAGCAGACAGGGGACGTATGGCTACACCTTC. Protein: CASRQGTYGYTF.

The V and J genes are TRBV5-1 and TRBJ2-3, with unresolved D. The V gene's germline CDR1 is SGHRS and CDR2 YFSETQ. V lost 0 bases to trimming and J lost 4 bases, with 9 bases between them. CDR3 length equals 14 residues. The CDR3 region has the DNA TGCGCCAGCAGCTTGGAGCGCGAGGCAGATACGCAGTATTTT. This sequence encodes CASSLEREADTQYF.

This rearrangement joins TRBV7-8 to TRBJ2-7, with D possibly matching TRBD2 (6 bases). From germline, CDR1 is SGHVS and CDR2 FQNEAQ. Trimming took 5 bases from V and 7 from J, leaving 24 bases between them. The CDR3 runs 16 residues. The CDR3 DNA reads TGTGCCAGCAGCCGAGTTGCGGGTCGCGGGGAAATTGAGCAGTACTTC. It translates to CASSRVAGRGEIEQYF.

The J gene is TRBJ1-3, the V gene TRBV10-3; D is unclear. Germline V gene lookup returns CDR1 ENHRY and CDR2 SYGVKD. Trimming cost V 10 bases and J 2 bases, with 6 bases left between them. The CDR3 consists of 11 residues. The CDR3 DNA is TGTGCCACGTTCCCTGGAAACACCATATATTTT. It yields the protein CATFPGNTIYF.

This clone was detected once. J is TRBJ2-5 and V is TRBV18, with D tentatively TRBD1 (6 bases). The germline V gene has CDR1 KGHSH and CDR2 LQKENI. The CDR3 is 13 residues long. The V end lost 5 bases, the J end lost 2 bases, and 9 bases lay between the germline ends. CDR3 in DNA: TGTGCCAGCTCAGAACAGGGACAAGAGACCCAGTACTTC. Protein sequence: CASSEQGQETQYF.

This clone was counted only a few times. The chain has TRBV15 and TRBJ1-5; D gene uncertain. Germline values: CDR1 LNHNV, CDR2 YYDKDF (reference sequence). This CDR3 has 17 amino acids. Trimming took 1 base from V and 4 from J, leaving 17 bases between them. CDR3: CATSRAQGGQANQPQHF. Written as DNA, the CDR3 is TGTGCCACCAGCAGAGCCCAAGGAGGGCAGGCTAATCAGCCCCAGCATTTT.

The rearrangement uses TRBV19 and TRBJ1-5, with 7 bases identical to TRBD1. The length of the CDR3 is 15 residues. V trimming: 5 bases; J trimming: 4 bases; junction bases outside the gene matches: 8. Germline V gene data show CDR1 as LNHDA and CDR2 as SQIVND (reference sequence). The CDR3 DNA is TGTGCCAGTAGTCCCGGGACAGCAAAGAATCAGCCCCAGCATTTT. It encodes CASSPGTAKNQPQHF. Variable domain in full (rest from reference TRBV19 and TRBJ1-5): DGGITQSPKYLFRKEGQNVTLSCEQNLNHDAMYWYRQDPGQGLRLIYYSQIVNDFQKGDIAEGYSVSREKKESFPLTVTSAQKNPTAFYLCASSPGTAKNQPQHFGDGTRLSIL.

This clone has just one count. The chain uses TRBV21-1 and TRBJ1-1. TRBV21-1 is shown as a pseudogene. This CDR3 is built from 17 residues. Here the CDR3 DNA reads TGTGCCAGCAGCAGCAAGAGGGAGGGCACCCTGAACACTGAAGCTTTCTTT. Its protein product is CASSSKREGTLNTEAFF.

V usage is TRBV18 and J usage is TRBJ1-5; D may be TRBD1 (5 bases). V was cut by 4 bases and J by 4 bases, with 14 bases left in between. The germline gives CDR1 KGHSH, CDR2 LQKENI. The CDR3 is 15 amino acids. The CDR3, as DNA: TGTGCCAGCTCACTCAGCGGGGGTGGAAATCAGCCCCAGCATTTT. Translated, it gives CASSLSGGGNQPQHF. Together with reference TRBV18 and TRBJ1-5, the CDR3 gives the full variable domain: NAGVMQNPRHLVRRRGQEARLRCSPMKGHSHVYWYRQLPEEGLKFMVYLQKENIIDESGMPKERFSAEFPKEGPSILRIQQVVRGDSAAYFCASSLSGGGNQPQHFGDGTRLSIL.

For this clone: The same CDR3 is also encoded by other DNA sequences in this sample. This chain joins TRBV10-3 and TRBJ2-3; D may be TRBD1 (6 bases). The germline V gene encodes CDR1 ENHRY and CDR2 SYGVKD. The CDR3 sequence is 15 residues long. The germline V and J ends were trimmed by 6 bases and 0 bases, with 13 bases remaining between them. The DNA of the CDR3 is TGTGCCATCAGGGGCGGACAGACTAGCACAGATACGCAGTATTTT. Its protein is CAIRGGQTSTDTQYF.

This chain uses TRBV4-3 with TRBJ1-4; D call uncertain. The ends were cut back, 0 bases at V and 6 bases at J, with 11 bases in the middle. Germline V gene lookup returns CDR1 LGHNA and CDR2 YSLEER. The CDR3 is made up of 15 amino acids. The CDR3 nucleotides are TGCGCCAGCAGCCAAGATTATCTCCCGGATGAAAAACTGTTTTTT. It codes for CASSQDYLPDEKLFF.

The chain links TRBV27 to TRBJ2-1; 10 bases map to TRBD2. V was clipped by 4 bases and J by 1 base; unmatched bases: 4. The CDR3 is made up of 16 amino acids. Germline CDR1 and CDR2: MNHEY and SMNVEV (reference sequence). Here the CDR3 reads CASSSRTSGSYNEQFF. The CDR3 DNA follows: TGTGCCAGCAGTTCTCGGACTAGCGGATCCTACAATGAGCAGTTCTTC.

The chain couples TRBV28 to TRBJ1-5, with 8 positions matching TRBD1. The CDR3 spans 18 residues. J gave up 4 bases and V 2 bases, and 13 bases lay outside the gene matches. Germline V CDR1 and CDR2: MDHEN, SYDVKM. The CDR3 bases are TGTGCCAGCAGTTTAGGCACCGGGACAGGATTTCCGAATCAGCCCCAGCATTTT. Its translation is CASSLGTGTGFPNQPQHF.

V and J are TRBV5-8 and TRBJ2-1, with D possibly being TRBD1 (5 bases). Germline CDR1 SGHTS, CDR2 YDEGEE. This CDR3 has 13 amino acids. Trimming removed 4 bases at V and 4 bases at J, with 9 bases between. The CDR3 coding sequence is TGTGCCAGCAGCCCGGCAGGGTACAATGAGCAGTTCTTC. Its protein product is CASSPAGYNEQFF.

V is TRBV9 and J is TRBJ2-1; 11 bases agree with TRBD2. The CDR3 is 17 residues long. Germline CDR1 and CDR2: SGDLS and YYNGEE. With V trimmed by 4 bases and J by 0 bases, 6 bases remained unmatched. The CDR3 spells CASSPRTSGFSYNEQFF. Written as DNA, the CDR3 is TGTGCCAGCAGCCCCCGGACTAGCGGGTTCTCCTACAATGAGCAGTTCTTC.

The chain joins TRBV6-6 to TRBJ2-2; perhaps TRBD2 as D (6 bases). CDR3 length equals 12 residues. V was clipped by 7 bases and J by 7 bases, with 10 bases between them. Germline V lookup: CDR1 MNHNY, CDR2 SVGAGI (reference sequence). The CDR3 DNA follows: TGTGCCAGCACCGGAGGGAACGGGGAGCTGTTTTTT. Encoded protein: CASTGGNGELFF.

V usage is TRBV6-5 and J usage is TRBJ1-2; 7 bases match TRBD1. Germline V gene sequence: CDR1 MNHEY, CDR2 SVGAGI. Trimming cost V 6 bases and J 4 bases; bases outside gene matches: 11. There are 15 residues in the CDR3. The CDR3 DNA reads as TGTGCCAGCAGCTTATCACAGGGGATCAGCTATGGCTACACCTTC. It yields the protein CASSLSQGISYGYTF.

The rearrangement joins TRBV24-1 to TRBJ2-1; 9 bases line up with TRBD1. This CDR3 is 18 amino acids long. V lost 4 bases, J lost 8 bases, and 17 bases stayed unmatched. CDR1 and CDR2 from the germline V gene are KGHDR and SFDVKD. CDR3 amino acids: CATSDRGQGKGPLDEQFF. CDR3 DNA sequence: TGTGCCACCAGTGACCGGGGACAGGGAAAGGGGCCTCTCGATGAGCAGTTCTTC.

The chain links TRBV6-5 to TRBJ2-1; perhaps TRBD1 as D (6 bases). Germline CDR1 reads MNHEY; CDR2 reads SVGAGI. CDR3 length: 14 amino acids. Trimming left V 8 bases short and J 3 bases short, with 14 bases between. This chain's CDR3 is CASSPGHFYNEQFF. The DNA for the CDR3 is TGTGCCAGCTCTCCGGGACACTTCTACAATGAGCAGTTCTTC.

V gene TRBV11-2 combines with J gene TRBJ2-5; 14 nucleotides align to TRBD2. With V trimmed by 5 bases and J by 5 bases, 7 bases remained unmatched. CDR1 is SGHAT, CDR2 FQNNGV, per germline. The CDR3 covers 16 residues. CDR3 in amino acids: CASSTTSGGAGETQYF. The CDR3 DNA is TGTGCCAGCAGCACGACTAGCGGGGGGGCCGGGGAGACCCAGTACTTC.

CDR3 sequence: CASSPPGMNTEAFF. CDR3 bases: TGTGCCAGCAGTCCTCCGGGGATGAACACTGAAGCTTTCTTT. This rearrangement joins TRBV28 to TRBJ1-1; D unresolved. Germline CDR1 reads MDHEN; CDR2 reads SYDVKM. Trimming cost V 5 bases and J 0 bases, with 10 bases left between them. This CDR3 comprises 14 residues.